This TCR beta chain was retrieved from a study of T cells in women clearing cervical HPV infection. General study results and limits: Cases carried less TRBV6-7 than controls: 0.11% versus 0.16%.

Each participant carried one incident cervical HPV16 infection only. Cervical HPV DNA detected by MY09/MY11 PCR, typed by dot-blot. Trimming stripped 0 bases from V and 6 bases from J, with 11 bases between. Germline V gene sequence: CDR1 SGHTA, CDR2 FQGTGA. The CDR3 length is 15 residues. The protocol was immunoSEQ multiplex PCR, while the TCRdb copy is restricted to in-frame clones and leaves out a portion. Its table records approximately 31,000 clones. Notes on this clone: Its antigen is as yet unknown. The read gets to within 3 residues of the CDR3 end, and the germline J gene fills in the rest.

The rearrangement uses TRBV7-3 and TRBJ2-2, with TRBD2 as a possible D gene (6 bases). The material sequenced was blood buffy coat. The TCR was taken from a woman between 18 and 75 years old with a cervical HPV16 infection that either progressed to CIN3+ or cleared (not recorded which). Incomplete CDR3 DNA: TGTGCCAGCAGCTTAACGGAGGGCAGTGCCGGGGAG. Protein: CASSLTEGSAGE. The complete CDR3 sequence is CASSLTEGSAGELFF.